This T cell receptor beta chain is drawn from a study of post-analysis software for immune sequencing data. Study-wide background: Patients had relapsing-remitting, secondary progressive or progressive-relapsing multiple sclerosis; some lacked subtype.

General study points: A handful of TRBV segments occurring more often in patients than controls included TRBV5-6, TRBV5-1 and TRBV20-1.

CDR1 and CDR2 from the germline V gene are MNHEY and SMNVEV (reference sequence). This CDR3 is built from 17 residues. Carried by the TCR beta cDNA libraries were unique molecular identifiers. A single record per CDR3 protein comes from TCRdb applying MiXCR to the PCR reads. The table includes roughly 600,000 distinct CDR3 sequences, roughly two fifths detected once. This clonotype was counted only a few times. What it binds is unknown. The receptor comes from a girl aged 10 to 17 with multiple sclerosis. This chain connects TRBV27 to TRBJ2-7, with TRBD1 matching 7 bases. The last part of the DNA fits TRBJ2-5 better; the J call may be wrong. Sequences were obtained from blood. The CDR3 coding sequence is TGTGCCAGCAGTTCCAGACAGATACAGGGGACGGGAGAGACCCAGTACTTC. Protein sequence: CASSSRQIQGTGETQYF.